The 29 T cell receptor beta chains in this list originate from one sample, sequenced in a study of Graves' ophthalmopathy and Graves' hyperthyroidism. Beta-chain TCR CDR3 regions were amplified from RNA transcripts. The first-round RT-PCR employed HTBI primers together with the Qiagen OneStep RT-PCR kit. A multiplex PCR was then performed as the second round. TCRdb ran MiXCR on the multiplex PCR reads and lists one entry per CDR3 protein. The sample lists 200,000 to 250,000 distinct CDR3 sequences, roughly 21% occurring once. The material sequenced was peripheral blood. The source is a woman aged 45 to 65 with Graves' ophthalmopathy.

At least ten counts were recorded for this clonotype. The chain combines TRBV20-1 with TRBJ1-6; the D is unclear. This CDR3 contains 11 residues. CDR1 DFQATT and CDR2 SNEGSKA come from the germline V gene (reference sequence). Trimming shortened V by 6 bases and J by 7 bases, and 7 bases separated the two germline ends. The CDR3 sequence is CSARSNSPLHF. As DNA, the CDR3 is TGCAGTGCAAGATCGAATTCACCCCTCCACTTT.

V is TRBV6-1 and J is TRBJ2-5; a weak D match, TRBD2 (6 bases). This CDR3 has 14 residues. Germline CDR1 is MNHNS and CDR2 is SASEGT. V lost 4 bases and J lost 4, with 13 bases in between. CDR3 DNA: TGTGCCAGCAGTGCGACTAGTAGCCGAGAGACCCAGTACTTC. Its translation is CASSATSSRETQYF.

This clonotype was recorded at least ten times. This chain uses TRBV7-3 with TRBJ2-5, with 7 bases identical to TRBD1. After removal of 4 bases from V and 4 bases from J, the junction contained 3 bases not matched to a gene. The CDR3 is made up of 13 amino acids. From germline, CDR1 is SGHTA and CDR2 FQGTGA. CDR3 sequence (DNA): TGTGCCAGCAGCTCCCGACAGGGAGAGACCCAGTACTTC. Translating gives CASSSRQGETQYF.

This clonotype was counted ten times or more. The V call is TRBV10-3, the J call TRBJ1-5, with D perhaps matching TRBD1 (5 bases). V lost 3 bases and J lost 9, with 18 bases in between. From germline, CDR1 is ENHRY and CDR2 SYGVKD. There are 15 residues in the CDR3. DNA for the CDR3: TGTGCCATCAGTGACGACGACAGAGGGGTTGGGCCCCAGCATTTT. Its translation is CAISDDDRGVGPQHF.

The gene calls are TRBV10-3 and TRBJ2-2, with 7 bases that match TRBD1. The V segment lost 7 bases and the J segment 0 bases; nucleotides outside the gene matches: 8. CDR1 and CDR2 from the germline V gene are ENHRY and SYGVKD. The CDR3 contains 16 residues. The CDR3 DNA reads as TGTGCCATCAACAATAGACAGGGAGCGAACACCGGGGAGCTGTTTTTT. Amino acid sequence: CAINNRQGANTGELFF.

At least ten counts were recorded for this clonotype. The chain links TRBV2 to TRBJ2-1; 11 bases agree with TRBD2. Germline V gives CDR1 SNHLY, CDR2 FYNNEI. CDR3 size: 15 residues. The junction had 8 bases not matched to a gene; V was cut back by 6 bases and J by 7 bases. This chain's CDR3 is CASRVSGRAGNEQFF. CDR3 DNA: TGTGCCAGCAGGGTTAGCGGGAGGGCGGGGAATGAGCAGTTCTTC.

This clonotype was picked up many times. The V and J genes are TRBV9 and TRBJ2-7; D gene unclear. V was shortened by 4 bases and J by 0 bases, with 11 bases between the two germline ends. The CDR3 is made up of 14 amino acids. Germline values: CDR1 SGDLS, CDR2 YYNGEE. In DNA form, the CDR3 reads TGTGCCAGCAGCCCCCGAGGCACCTCCTACGAGCAGTACTTC. Protein product: CASSPRGTSYEQYF.

This clonotype was seen repeatedly, ten times or more. The chain uses TRBV3-1 and TRBJ1-6; unclear D gene. Trimming took off 4 bases at V and 7 bases at J, with 8 bases between the two ends. The V gene's germline CDR1 is LGHDT and CDR2 YNNKEL (reference sequence). CDR3 length: 13 amino acids. CDR3 nucleotides: TGTGCCAGCAGCCGGAACAGCAATTCACCCCTCCACTTT. Amino acids: CASSRNSNSPLHF.

This clonotype was recorded at least ten times. The chain couples TRBV10-3 to TRBJ2-7, with 10 positions matching TRBD2. The V gene end was trimmed by 3 bases and the J gene end by 3 bases; junction bases not matched to a gene: 8. From germline, CDR1 is ENHRY and CDR2 SYGVKD. The CDR3 extends over 16 amino acids. The CDR3 DNA follows: TGTGCCATCAGTGATGCCTCTAGCGGGAGAATCTACGAGCAGTACTTC. It codes for CAISDASSGRIYEQYF.

The gene calls are TRBV7-6 and TRBJ2-2; possibly TRBD1 for D (6 bases). Trimming shortened V by 8 bases and J by 5 bases, and 9 bases separated the two germline ends. The CDR3 loop spans 12 amino acids. Germline lookup yields CDR1 SGHVS and CDR2 FNYEAQ. CDR3 nucleotides: TGTGCCAGCCAAAGGGGGACCGGGGAGCTGTTTTTT. Its protein is CASQRGTGELFF.

This clonotype was detected ten times or more. The rearrangement uses TRBV6-5 and TRBJ1-1; D might be TRBD1 (6 bases). From germline, CDR1 is MNHEY and CDR2 SVGAGI. V lost 4 bases, J lost 8 bases, and 17 bases lay in between. The CDR3 has 14 residues. CDR3 residues: CASSSITGSREAFF. Here the CDR3 DNA reads TGTGCCAGCAGTTCAATAACAGGGAGTAGAGAAGCTTTCTTT.

The table lists this clonotype with a few counts. The chain is built from TRBV18 and TRBJ1-6, with D tentatively TRBD1 (6 bases). The CDR3 length is 14 residues. Germline CDR1 is KGHSH and CDR2 is LQKENI. V dropped 5 bases and J dropped 7 bases, with 12 bases sitting between them. The CDR3 loop is CASSSRDKNSPLHF. CDR3 in DNA: TGTGCCAGCTCATCCCGGGACAAGAATTCACCCCTCCACTTT.

This clonotype was counted ten times or more. The V call is TRBV16, the J call TRBJ1-1; D gene unclear. Germline-derived CDR1 and CDR2 are KGHSY and FQNENV. This CDR3 region has 11 residues. Trimming removed 2 bases at V and 11 bases at J, with 9 bases between. The CDR3, as DNA: TGTGCCAGCAGCCAAAATCGTGGGGCTTTCTTT. This encodes CASSQNRGAFF. The full variable domain, completed using reference TRBV16 and TRBJ1-1, is GEEVAQTPKHLVRGEGQKAKLYCAPIKGHSYVFWYQQVLKNEFKFLISFQNENVFDETGMPKERFSAKCLPNSPCSLEIQATKLEDSAVYFCASSQNRGAFFGQGTRLTVV.

V gene TRBV27 combines with J gene TRBJ1-6, with 7 bases aligning to TRBD1. J was trimmed by 7 bases and V by 5 bases; bases with no gene match: 8. This CDR3 region has 15 residues. The germline gives CDR1 MNHEY, CDR2 SMNVEV (reference sequence). This chain's CDR3 is CASSLQGGQNSPLHF. For the CDR3, the DNA is TGTGCCAGCAGTCTCCAGGGGGGACAAAATTCACCCCTCCACTTT.

This clonotype was detected ten times or more. The CDR3 loop is CASSEMVLRVQPQHF. In nucleotides, the CDR3 is TGTGCCAGCAGTGAAATGGTCCTGCGGGTTCAGCCCCAGCATTTT. V and J are TRBV6-1 and TRBJ1-5, with D unresolved. This CDR3 spans 15 amino acids. Germline CDR1 is MNHNS and CDR2 is SASEGT. V was clipped by 2 bases and J by 6 bases, with 14 bases between them.

This clonotype appeared many times. This chain joins TRBV6-5 and TRBJ1-6, with D possibly being TRBD1 (6 bases). Germline CDR1 is MNHEY and CDR2 is SVGAGI. The V gene lost 2 bases and the J gene lost 7 bases, with 12 bases spanning the gap. This CDR3 region has 15 residues. The CDR3 reads CASSYRGRGNSPLHF. As DNA, the CDR3 is TGTGCCAGCAGTTACCGCGGCAGGGGCAATTCACCCCTCCACTTT.

The chain employs TRBV20-1 and TRBJ2-2; D is undetermined. Germline V gene lookup returns CDR1 DFQATT and CDR2 SNEGSKA (reference sequence). This CDR3 is built from 11 residues. V lost 5 bases, J lost 8 bases, and 9 bases lay in between. The CDR3 here is CSAGLGGELFF. The DNA for the CDR3 is TGCAGTGCTGGCTTAGGAGGGGAGCTGTTTTTT.

This clonotype was picked up many times. V is TRBV20-1 and J is TRBJ1-1, with D perhaps TRBD1 (5 bases). CDR3 size: 14 residues. Germline V gene data show CDR1 as DFQATT and CDR2 as SNEGSKA (reference sequence). V lost 5 bases and J lost 6, with 19 bases in between. CDR3 sequence (DNA): TGCAGTGCTCCACCGGGACCGGGCCGCCCTGAAGCTTTCTTT. It codes for CSAPPGPGRPEAFF.

This clonotype showed up many times. The CDR3 nucleotides are TGCAGCGTTGTTTGGGACTGGAACTCCTACGAGCAGTACTTC. Amino acid sequence: CSVVWDWNSYEQYF. The chain carries TRBV29-1 and TRBJ2-7; D may be TRBD2 (6 bases). The V end was cut by 4 bases, the J end by 0 bases, with 13 bases between. Germline V gives CDR1 SQVTM, CDR2 ANQGSEA. This CDR3 is 14 amino acids long.

This clonotype was counted between two and nine times. The chain joins TRBV6-2 or TRBV6-3 to TRBJ2-7; weak D call: TRBD1 (5 bases). CDR3 length equals 12 residues. In germline, CDR1 is MNHEY, CDR2 SVGEGT. Trimming left V 8 bases short and J 13 bases short, with 21 bases between. The CDR3 nucleotides are TGTGCCAGCGCTACAATCGACAGTTCGGAATACTTC. Protein product: CASATIDSSEYF.

V is TRBV6-1 and J is TRBJ1-5; 7 bases are shared with TRBD1. V lost 6 bases and J lost 1; bases outside the gene matches: 6. Germline CDR1 MNHNS, CDR2 SASEGT. This CDR3 region has 15 residues. The CDR3 here is CASRVSDRSNQPQHF. The CDR3 DNA follows: TGTGCCAGCAGGGTTTCGGACAGGAGCAATCAGCCCCAGCATTTT.

This clonotype was detected many times. The rearrangement joins TRBV5-1 to TRBJ2-2; D is uncertain. Germline assignment: CDR1 SGHRS and CDR2 YFSETQ. The V and J ends lost 2 bases and 5 bases respectively, with 13 bases between them. The CDR3 runs to 15 residues. In DNA form, the CDR3 reads TGCGCCAGCAGCTTTAGGCACAGTGGAACCGGGGAGCTGTTTTTT. It encodes CASSFRHSGTGELFF. Complete variable domain (other parts from reference TRBV5-1 and TRBJ2-2): KAGVTQTPRYLIKTRGQQVTLSCSPISGHRSVSWYQQTPGQGLQFLFEYFSETQRNKGNFPGRFSGRQFSNSRSEMNVSTLELGDSALYLCASSFRHSGTGELFFGEGSRLTVL.

Many counts were recorded for this clonotype. In DNA form, the CDR3 reads TGTGCCAGCAGCCTTCGATTGAATTCACCCCTCCACTTT. Amino acid sequence: CASSLRLNSPLHF. V gene TRBV27 combines with J gene TRBJ1-6; unclear D gene. The CDR3 is 13 amino acids. The ends were cut back, 6 bases at V and 7 bases at J, with 10 bases in the middle. CDR1 MNHEY and CDR2 SMNVEV come from the germline V gene (reference sequence).

The sample holds many counts of this clonotype. The rearrangement joins TRBV2 to TRBJ1-6; D might be TRBD1 (6 bases). V lost 5 bases to trimming and J lost 8 bases, with 13 bases between them. Germline V lookup: CDR1 SNHLY, CDR2 FYNNEI. The CDR3 is made up of 14 amino acids. The CDR3 sequence: CASSLNRADSPLHF. CDR3 DNA sequence: TGTGCCAGCAGTCTTAACAGGGCAGATTCACCCCTCCACTTT.

This clonotype was counted only a few times. The chain couples TRBV6-5 to TRBJ1-2; 8 bases are shared with TRBD1. V lost 2 bases to trimming and J lost 4 bases; unmatched junction nucleotides: 6. This CDR3 is built from 15 residues. Germline V gives CDR1 MNHEY, CDR2 SVGAGI. The CDR3 protein is CASSYPSGQVYGYTF. CDR3 bases: TGTGCCAGCAGTTACCCCTCGGGACAGGTCTATGGCTACACCTTC.

This clonotype was counted many times. The chain links TRBV7-9 to TRBJ1-1; D remains unclear. Looked up from germline, CDR1 is SEHNR and CDR2 is FQNEAQ (reference sequence). V was clipped by 2 bases and J by 11 bases, with 9 bases between them. This CDR3 region has 11 residues. Here the CDR3 reads CASSLSLEAFF. In nucleotides, the CDR3 is TGTGCCAGCAGCTTAAGTCTCGAGGCTTTCTTT.

This clonotype was observed many times. The V and J genes are TRBV30 and TRBJ1-5; perhaps TRBD1 as D (5 bases). Trimming left V 4 bases short and J 4 bases short, with 14 bases between. From germline, CDR1 is GTSNPN and CDR2 SVGIG (reference sequence). There are 14 residues in the CDR3. The DNA of the CDR3 is TGTGCCTGGAACACGGGGCGGATGAATCAGCCCCAGCATTTT. Its protein product is CAWNTGRMNQPQHF.

This clonotype has ten or more counts. This chain links TRBV19 with TRBJ2-5; 10 nucleotides align to TRBD1. J gave up 7 bases and V 3 bases, and 5 bases lay outside the gene matches. Germline CDR1 reads LNHDA; CDR2 reads SQIVND (reference sequence). CDR3 size: 14 residues. The CDR3 protein is CASSMSGQGPTQYF. In nucleotides, the CDR3 is TGTGCCAGTAGTATGTCGGGACAGGGGCCGACCCAGTACTTC.

This clonotype has at least ten counts. The chain carries TRBV25-1 and TRBJ1-1, with D hard to call. V shed 2 bases and J shed 1 base, with 11 bases lying between them. Germline CDR1 reads MGHDK; CDR2 reads SYGVNS. This CDR3 is built from 15 residues. The CDR3 DNA sequence: TGTGCCAGCAGTGAAGTGAACGGATGGAACACTGAAGCTTTCTTT. Its protein product is CASSEVNGWNTEAFF.